This T cell receptor (beta chain) was obtained from a study of control samples from healthy donors and cancer patients. CDR3 size: 16 residues. Trimming took 2 bases from V and 9 from J; bases not matched to a gene: 11. The germline gives CDR1 MRHNA, CDR2 SNTAGT. The data were produced by immunoSEQ multiplex PCR, yet TCRdb's version contains in-frame clones alone and is incomplete. This sample has roughly 100,000 clones; approximately 90% occur once, and the top ten carry roughly 0.92%. This TCR was recovered from a woman aged 30 to 39 in good health. The genes are TRBV6-4 and TRBJ1-4; 8 bases align to TRBD1. The sample was blood. This CDR3 reads CASSDTLTGDQKKLFF. In DNA, the CDR3 is TGTGCCAGCAGTGACACCTTGACAGGGGATCAGAAAAAACTGTTTTTT.